These 23 T cell receptor beta chains were sequenced from one sample in a study of breast tumors, draining lymph nodes, adjacent tissues. One entry per CDR3 protein results from TCRdb running MiXCR on the multiplex PCR reads. The profile shows 90,000 to 120,000 distinct CDR3 sequences, over 20% of them singletons. Samples came from axillary lymph nodes draining the breast cancer. The sequenced sample was axillary lymph node tissue. The receptors come from a female donor with breast cancer. Some clones in this sample may be carry-over from other donors' samples.

This clonotype was observed at least ten times. This chain links TRBV20-1 with TRBJ2-2; weak D call: TRBD1 (6 bases). The length of the CDR3 is 15 residues. The V and J ends lost 4 bases and 2 bases respectively, with 14 bases between them. Germline V gene lookup returns CDR1 DFQATT and CDR2 SNEGSKA (reference sequence). The CDR3 DNA reads as TGCAGTGCTATAGGACAGCTTACTAACACCGGGGAGCTGTTTTTT. Its translation: CSAIGQLTNTGELFF.

This clonotype occurred many times. The rearrangement links TRBV28 to TRBJ2-7; D perhaps matches TRBD1 (5 bases). The germline V gene encodes CDR1 MDHEN and CDR2 SYDVKM. The V gene lost 8 bases and the J gene lost 0 bases, with 11 bases spanning the gap. The CDR3 runs 13 residues. The CDR3 DNA is TGTGCCAGCCTAGGACAACACTCCTACGAGCAGTACTTC. Translation gives CASLGQHSYEQYF.

About this clonotype: This sequence may be a read error, since a much larger clone differs from it by one base. The V call is TRBV27, the J call TRBJ1-6, with D tentatively TRBD1 (6 bases). This CDR3 has 13 residues. V dropped 5 bases and J dropped 12 bases, with 14 bases sitting between them. Germline loops: CDR1 MNHEY, CDR2 SMNVEV (reference sequence). CDR3 sequence: CASSDSRGRPLHF. Written as DNA, the CDR3 is TGTGCCAGCAGTGACAGCAGGGGAAGACCCCTCCACTTT.

This clonotype was picked up many times. The chain employs TRBV5-1 and TRBJ1-2, with TRBD1 as a possible D gene (6 bases). The CDR3 covers 14 residues. Deletions cut 4 bases from V and 0 bases from J, with 10 bases between. Per germline, CDR1 SGHRS and CDR2 YFSETQ. In nucleotides, the CDR3 is TGCGCCAGCAGCGTTGAGGGGGCTAACTATGGCTACACCTTC. It yields the protein CASSVEGANYGYTF.

This clonotype has at least ten counts. This CDR3 reads CASSAPSGAYSYNEQFF. The CDR3 DNA sequence: TGTGCCAGCAGCGCACCTAGCGGGGCCTACTCCTACAATGAGCAGTTCTTC. The genes are TRBV11-1 and TRBJ2-1; 9 nucleotides line up with TRBD2. The V gene's germline CDR1 is SGHAT and CDR2 FQDESV (reference sequence). This CDR3 region has 17 residues. V lost 5 bases and J lost 0; bases outside the gene matches: 8.

Here the CDR3 reads CATSDPEGGVTQYF. CDR3 nucleotides: TGTGCCACCAGTGATCCCGAGGGTGGCGTGACCCAGTACTTC. The V gene is TRBV24-1, the J gene TRBJ2-5; possibly TRBD2 for D (5 bases). Per the germline V gene, CDR1 is KGHDR and CDR2 is SFDVKD. The CDR3 runs 14 residues. V lost 3 bases, J lost 7 bases, and 14 bases lay in between.

The chain joins TRBV5-6 to TRBJ1-2, with 12 positions matching TRBD1. The CDR3 totals 15 residues. Per the germline V gene, CDR1 is SGHDT and CDR2 is YYEEEE. J lost 2 bases, V lost 2 bases, and 1 base had no gene match. The chain's CDR3 is CASSFGTGGNYGYTF. In nucleotides, the CDR3 is TGTGCCAGCAGCTTCGGGACAGGGGGCAACTATGGCTACACCTTC. Full variable domain (remainder filled in from reference TRBV5-6 and TRBJ1-2): DAGVTQSPTHLIKTRGQQVTLRCSPKSGHDTVSWYQQALGQGPQFIFQYYEEEERQRGNFPDRFSGHQFPNYSSELNVNALLLGDSALYLCASSFGTGGNYGYTFGSGTRLTVV.

This clonotype was picked up many times. The J gene is TRBJ2-5, the V gene TRBV20-1, with D unresolved. V was cut by 3 bases and J by 5 bases, with 13 bases left in between. The length of the CDR3 is 13 residues. In germline, CDR1 is DFQATT, CDR2 SNEGSKA (reference sequence). DNA for the CDR3: TGCAGTGCTAGGGCAGGTGATATGGAGACCCAGTACTTC. Amino acid sequence: CSARAGDMETQYF.

This clonotype came up many times. The genes are TRBV6-2 or TRBV6-3 and TRBJ1-6; D uncertain. Germline V lookup: CDR1 MNHEY, CDR2 SVGEGT. Trimming removed 2 bases at V and 5 bases at J, with 4 bases between. The CDR3 covers 13 residues. CDR3 region: CASSYTHNSPLHF. CDR3 bases: TGTGCCAGCAGTTACACGCATAATTCACCCCTCCACTTT.

CDR3 sequence reads: CASRAHRSPETQYF. CDR3 in DNA: TGTGCCAGCCGAGCCCACAGGAGCCCAGAGACCCAGTACTTC. The V gene is TRBV3-1, the J gene TRBJ2-5; possible D gene TRBD1, 5 bases. The germline gives CDR1 LGHDT, CDR2 YNNKEL (reference sequence). The germline V and J ends were trimmed by 8 bases and 4 bases, with 17 bases remaining between them. The CDR3 spans 14 residues.

The V and J genes are TRBV2 and TRBJ2-5, with D maybe TRBD2 (7 bases). The germline gives CDR1 SNHLY, CDR2 FYNNEI. Trimming took off 6 bases at V and 5 bases at J, with 13 bases between the two ends. The CDR3 extends over 13 amino acids. The CDR3, as DNA: TGTGCCAGCAGGAAGGGGGGGATGGAGACCCAGTACTTC. This sequence encodes CASRKGGMETQYF.

V and J are TRBV18 and TRBJ2-3; D is undetermined. Germline assignment: CDR1 KGHSH and CDR2 LQKENI. Trimming cost V 2 bases and J 5 bases, with 14 bases left between them. The length of the CDR3 is 15 residues. CDR3 loop: CASSPTSGPRDTQYF. In DNA form, the CDR3 reads TGTGCCAGCTCACCAACCTCGGGCCCACGAGATACGCAGTATTTT.

This clonotype was observed at least ten times. As DNA, the CDR3 is TGCGCCAGCAGGGGCGGAGAAGAGACCCAGTACTTC. This sequence encodes CASRGGEETQYF. The chain has TRBV5-1 and TRBJ2-5; D is uncertain. The V end was cut by 5 bases, the J end by 3 bases, with 8 bases between. The CDR3 has 12 amino acids. Germline V gene data show CDR1 as SGHRS and CDR2 as YFSETQ.

This chain connects TRBV20-1 to TRBJ2-5, with unresolved D. V was shortened by 3 bases and J by 5 bases, with 13 bases between the two germline ends. CDR3 length: 13 residues. From germline, CDR1 is DFQATT and CDR2 SNEGSKA (reference sequence). The CDR3 nucleotides read TGCAGTGCTAGGGTTCGGCTACGGGAGACCCAGTACTTC. It codes for CSARVRLRETQYF.

The V and J genes are TRBV30 and TRBJ2-1; 10 bases are shared with TRBD2. V gave up 1 base and J gave up 3 bases; unmatched junction bases: 9. This CDR3 region has 17 residues. CDR1 is GTSNPN, CDR2 SVGIG, per germline (reference sequence). CDR3 amino acids: CAWSATPGTSVYNEQFF. The CDR3 region has the DNA TGTGCCTGGAGTGCAACCCCCGGGACTAGCGTCTACAATGAGCAGTTCTTC.

The V call is TRBV6-5, the J call TRBJ1-1, with D possibly TRBD1 on 5 matching bases. The CDR3 covers 12 residues. The V and J ends lost 8 bases and 7 bases respectively, with 14 bases between them. Germline values: CDR1 MNHEY, CDR2 SVGAGI. The CDR3 DNA reads as TGTGCCAGCGAAGGGGTCGATCTTGAAGCTTTCTTT. Its protein is CASEGVDLEAFF.

This clonotype was recorded many times. The rearrangement uses TRBV12-3 or TRBV12-4 and TRBJ2-3, with 7 bases lining up with TRBD1. Trimming cost V 6 bases and J 5 bases; bases outside gene matches: 5. CDR3 size: 13 residues. The CDR3 is CASRPTGLDTQYF. The DNA for the CDR3 is TGTGCCAGCAGACCGACAGGGCTAGATACGCAGTATTTT.

This clonotype was seen many times. This chain links TRBV5-1 with TRBJ2-5; 9 positions match TRBD2. This CDR3 spans 16 amino acids. V lost 0 bases and J lost 2; bases outside the gene matches: 5. Germline-derived CDR1 and CDR2 are SGHRS and YFSETQ. CDR3 nucleotide sequence: TGCGCCAGCAGCTTGGCGGCTAGCGGGGTACAAGAGACCCAGTACTTC. This encodes CASSLAASGVQETQYF.

The rearrangement links TRBV5-1 to TRBJ2-7; the match to TRBD2 covers 8 bases. Trimming at V came to 1 base and at J to 4 bases, leaving 4 bases not matched to a gene. Germline V CDR1 and CDR2: SGHRS, YFSETQ. This CDR3 has 14 residues. CDR3 coding DNA: TGCGCCAGCAGCTTGAGGGTAGCGGGGTACGAGCAGTACTTC. Translating it yields CASSLRVAGYEQYF. The entire variable domain, with the rest obtained from reference TRBV5-1 and TRBJ2-7, is as follows: KAGVTQTPRYLIKTRGQQVTLSCSPISGHRSVSWYQQTPGQGLQFLFEYFSETQRNKGNFPGRFSGRQFSNSRSEMNVSTLELGDSALYLCASSLRVAGYEQYFGPGTRLTVT.

The table lists this clonotype with many counts. The V and J genes are TRBV11-2 and TRBJ2-5, with 9 bases lining up with TRBD1. Germline V gene data show CDR1 as SGHAT and CDR2 as FQNNGV. The CDR3 is 16 amino acids. V trimming: 1 base; J trimming: 4 bases; junction bases outside the gene matches: 7. The CDR3 coding sequence is TGTGCCAGCAGCTTAGGAGGGACAGGGATGGGAGAGACCCAGTACTTC. Translated: CASSLGGTGMGETQYF.

Many counts were recorded for this clonotype. J is TRBJ2-3 and V is TRBV5-1; D uncertain. CDR1 is SGHRS and CDR2 is YFSETQ in the germline V gene. Trimming pared 0 bases from V and 4 bases from J, leaving 6 bases between. The CDR3 is made up of 13 amino acids. The CDR3 coding sequence is TGCGCCAGCAGCTTGGTGGTTGCAGATACGCAGTATTTT. This sequence encodes CASSLVVADTQYF.

This clonotype was seen just once. The junction shows a germline mismatch at one end, possibly a read error. This chain links TRBV2 with TRBJ2-3; possible D gene TRBD1, 5 bases. This CDR3 comprises 11 residues. CDR1 and CDR2 from the germline V gene are SNHLY and FYNNEI. Written as DNA, the CDR3 is TGTGCGAGCAAAAGCACAGGTACGCAGTATTTT. Amino acids: CASKSTGTQYF.

This clonotype was counted at least ten times. The chain combines TRBV30 with TRBJ2-1; 7 bases fit TRBD2. Germline-derived CDR1 and CDR2 are GTSNPN and SVGIG (reference sequence). The V and J ends lost 0 bases and 2 bases, in that order; junction bases with no gene match: 1. The CDR3 is made up of 14 amino acids. The DNA for the CDR3 is TGTGCCTGGAGTGTACGGGAGGCCTACAATGAGCAGTTCTTC. It encodes CAWSVREAYNEQFF.